This TCR beta chain appears in the sequencing data of a study of T cells after somatic rescue of genetic block. This clone was observed a handful of times. The table came from immunoSEQ multiplex PCR; TCRdb's copy has only in-frame clones and leaves some out. Among under 150,000 clones listed, 90% to 95% were seen once. This clonotype was obtained from a woman aged 18 to 35. Sequenced sample: peripheral blood mononuclear cells (PBMCs).

The CDR3 region has the DNA TGTGCCAGCAGTGATAGCAATCAGCCCCAGCATTTT. Its translation is CASSDSNQPQHF. The chain recombines TRBV2 with TRBJ1-5; D ambiguous. This CDR3 region has 12 residues. With 3 bases removed from V and 0 bases from J, the gap between germline ends came to 0 bases. CDR1 and CDR2 from the germline V gene are SNHLY and FYNNEI.